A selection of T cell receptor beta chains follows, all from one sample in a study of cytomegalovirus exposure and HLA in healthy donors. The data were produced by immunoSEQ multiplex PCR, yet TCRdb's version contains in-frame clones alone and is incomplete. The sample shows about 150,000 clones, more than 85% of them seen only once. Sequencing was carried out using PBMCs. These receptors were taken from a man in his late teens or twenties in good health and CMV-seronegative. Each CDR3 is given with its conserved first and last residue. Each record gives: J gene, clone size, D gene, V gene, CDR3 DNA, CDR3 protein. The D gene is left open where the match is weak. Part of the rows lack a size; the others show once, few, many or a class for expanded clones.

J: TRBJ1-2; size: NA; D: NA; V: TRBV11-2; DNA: TGTGCCAGCAGCCCCACGGGTGGCGGAATCTATGGCTACACCTTC; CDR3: CASSPTGGGIYGYTF
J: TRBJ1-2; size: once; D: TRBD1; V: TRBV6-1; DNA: TGTGCCAGCAGTGAACAGGGACAGGGTTCCTACTACTATGGCTACACCTTC; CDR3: CASSEQGQGSYYYGYTF
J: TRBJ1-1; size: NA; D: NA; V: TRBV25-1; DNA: TGTGCCAGCAGTACTCAGGGCTGGACGGCGAACACTGAAGCTTTCTTT; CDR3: CASSTQGWTANTEAFF
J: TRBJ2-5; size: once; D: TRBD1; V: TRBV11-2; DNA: TGTGCCAGCAGCTTGGGACAGGGCCAAGAGACCCAGTACTTC; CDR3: CASSLGQGQETQYF
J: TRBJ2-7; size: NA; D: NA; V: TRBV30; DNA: TGTGCCTGGAGGGGGCGGATTACCTACGAGCAGTACTTC; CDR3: CAWRGRITYEQYF
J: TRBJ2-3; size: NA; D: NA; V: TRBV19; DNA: TGTGCCAGTAGTAAACCTCCCCCCCTCGGGGGCACAGATACGCAGTATTTT; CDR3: CASSKPPPLGGTDTQYF
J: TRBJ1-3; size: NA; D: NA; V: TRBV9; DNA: TGTGCCAGCAGCGAACGGACTACAGGAAACACCATATATTTT; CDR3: CASSERTTGNTIYF
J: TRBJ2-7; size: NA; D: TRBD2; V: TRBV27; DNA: TGTGCCAGCAGCCGCGCCCCCGGGAGGCGGGAGCACTACGAGCAGTACTTC; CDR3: CASSRAPGRREHYEQYF
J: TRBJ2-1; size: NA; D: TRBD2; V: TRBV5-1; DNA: TGCGCCAGCAGGCCAACTAGCGACTCCTACAATGAGCAGTTCTTC; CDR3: CASRPTSDSYNEQFF
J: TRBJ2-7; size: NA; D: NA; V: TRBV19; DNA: TGTGCCAGTAGCAGAACAGGGACCCACGAGCAGTACTTC; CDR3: CASSRTGTHEQYF
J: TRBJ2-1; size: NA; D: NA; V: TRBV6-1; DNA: TGTGCCAGCAGTGGTTCTCACAATGAGCAGTTCTTC; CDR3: CASSGSHNEQFF
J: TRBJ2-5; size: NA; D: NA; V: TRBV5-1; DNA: TGCGCCAGCAGCTTGGCCGGAGGGCTCCAAGAGACCCAGTACTTC; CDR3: CASSLAGGLQETQYF
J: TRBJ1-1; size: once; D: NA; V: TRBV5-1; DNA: TGCGCCAGCAGCTTGGACATAGGGGTTACTGAAGCTTTCTTT; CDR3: CASSLDIGVTEAFF
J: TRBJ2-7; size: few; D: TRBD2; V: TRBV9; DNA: TGTGCCAGCAGCGTAGGACTAGCGAATAACGAGCAGTACTTC; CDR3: CASSVGLANNEQYF
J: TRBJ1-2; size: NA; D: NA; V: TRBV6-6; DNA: TGTGCCAGCAATCGAGCGGAACCGAACTATGGCTACACCTTC; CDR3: CASNRAEPNYGYTF
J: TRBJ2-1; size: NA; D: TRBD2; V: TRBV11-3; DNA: TGTGCCAGCAGCTTAGGTTTAGCGGGGTACAATGAGCAGTTCTTC; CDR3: CASSLGLAGYNEQFF
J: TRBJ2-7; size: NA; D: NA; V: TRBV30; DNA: TGTGCCTGGAGTGTCTCCTCCTACGAGCAGTACTTC; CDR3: CAWSVSSYEQYF
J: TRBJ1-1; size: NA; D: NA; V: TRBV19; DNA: TGTGCCAGTAGCCCCGGGGTTGGGGTGAACACTGAAGCTTTCTTT; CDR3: CASSPGVGVNTEAFF
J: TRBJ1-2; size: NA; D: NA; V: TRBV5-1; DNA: TGCGCCAGCAGCTTGGCCAACAGGCAGTCAGCTAACTATGGCTACACCTTC; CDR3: CASSLANRQSANYGYTF
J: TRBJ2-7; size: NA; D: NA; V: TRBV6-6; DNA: TGTGCCAGCAGAGCGGCTTTTGAGCAGTACTTC; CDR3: CASRAAFEQYF
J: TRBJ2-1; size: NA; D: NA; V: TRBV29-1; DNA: TGCAGCGTTGAACCTATCTACAATGAGCAGTTCTTC; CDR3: CSVEPIYNEQFF
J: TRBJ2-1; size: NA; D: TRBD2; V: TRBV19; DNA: TGTGCCAGTAGTCAGGGACTAGCGGACTACAATGAGCAGTTCTTC; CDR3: CASSQGLADYNEQFF
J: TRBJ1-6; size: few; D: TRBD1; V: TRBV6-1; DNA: TGTGCCAGTACGGACAGGGCAGTCCTCCACTTT; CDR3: CASTDRAVLHF
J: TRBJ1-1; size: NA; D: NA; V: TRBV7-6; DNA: TGTGCCAGCAGCGCTTACTGGAACACTGAAGCTTTCTTT; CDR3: CASSAYWNTEAFF
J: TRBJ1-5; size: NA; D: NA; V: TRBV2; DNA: TGTGCCAGCAGGAAAACAGGTTATCAGCCCCAGCATTTT; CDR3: CASRKTGYQPQHF
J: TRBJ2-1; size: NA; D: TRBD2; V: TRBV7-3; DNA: TGTGCCAGCAGCCTCACCCCATTAGCGGGGGCCAACTCAAACAATGAGCAGTTCTTC; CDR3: CASSLTPLAGANSNNEQFF
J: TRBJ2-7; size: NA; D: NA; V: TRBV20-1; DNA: TGCAGTGCCCTACAGGGCTACGAGCAGTACTTC; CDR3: CSALQGYEQYF
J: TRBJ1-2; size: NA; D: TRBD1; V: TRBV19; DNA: TGTGCCAGTACACTCGGGACAGGGACTAACTATGGCTACACCTTC; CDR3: CASTLGTGTNYGYTF
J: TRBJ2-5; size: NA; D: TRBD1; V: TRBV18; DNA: TGTGCCAGCTCAGGTGTCGGTAAGGGACAGACTACTGGCCAAGAGACCCAGTACTTC; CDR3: CASSGVGKGQTTGQETQYF
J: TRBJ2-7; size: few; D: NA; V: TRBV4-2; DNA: TGTGCCAGCAGCAATCAGGGCTACGAGCAGTACTTC; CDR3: CASSNQGYEQYF
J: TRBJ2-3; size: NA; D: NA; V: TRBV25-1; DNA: TGTGCCAGCAGTGACCCACTCACGTCGTCGGATACGCAGTATTTT; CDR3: CASSDPLTSSDTQYF
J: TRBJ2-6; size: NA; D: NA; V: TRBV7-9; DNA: TGTGCCAGCAGCCCTCAGTTAAACTCTGGGGCCAACGTCCTGACTTTC; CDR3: CASSPQLNSGANVLTF
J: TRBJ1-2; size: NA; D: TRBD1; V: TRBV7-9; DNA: TGTGCCAGCAGTTCCGGGACAGGGAGGGATGGCTACACCTTC; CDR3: CASSSGTGRDGYTF
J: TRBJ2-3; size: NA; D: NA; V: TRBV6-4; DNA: TGTGCCAGCAGTGACTCGAACCCTAGGTGGATCGGTACGCAGTATTTT; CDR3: CASSDSNPRWIGTQYF
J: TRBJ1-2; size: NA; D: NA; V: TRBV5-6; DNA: TGTGCCAGCAGCTTACCCCCCGGAGACGGGATTCATGGCTACACCTTC; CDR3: CASSLPPGDGIHGYTF
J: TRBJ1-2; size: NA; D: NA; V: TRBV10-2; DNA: TGCGCCAGCAGCCCTTTCGACCGTTCAGGTGGCTACACCTTC; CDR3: CASSPFDRSGGYTF
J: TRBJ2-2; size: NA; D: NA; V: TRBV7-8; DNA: TGTGCCAGCAGCCTTGGTTGGAGACAGGTTAACACCGGGGAGCTGTTTTTT; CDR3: CASSLGWRQVNTGELFF
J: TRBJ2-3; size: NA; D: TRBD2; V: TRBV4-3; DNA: TGCGCCAGCAGCCAGGCACTGAGGGGCGGGAGGGCCCCAGATACGCAGTATTTT; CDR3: CASSQALRGGRAPDTQYF
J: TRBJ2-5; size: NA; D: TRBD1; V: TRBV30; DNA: TGTGCCTGGAGCAAGGGGGCCCAAGAGACCCAGTACTTC; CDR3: CAWSKGAQETQYF
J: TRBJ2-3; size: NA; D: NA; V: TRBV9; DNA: TGTGCCAGCAGCGGGGGGCCCGGCACAGATACGCAGTATTTT; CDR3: CASSGGPGTDTQYF
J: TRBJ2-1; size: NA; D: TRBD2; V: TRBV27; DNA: TGTGCCAGCAGTTCCCAGGAAGCGGGAGGGCCGGGTGAGCAGTTCTTC; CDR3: CASSSQEAGGPGEQFF
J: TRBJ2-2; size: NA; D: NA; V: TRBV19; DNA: TGTGCCAGTAGTGGAACTACGAACACCGGGGAGCTGTTTTTT; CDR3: CASSGTTNTGELFF
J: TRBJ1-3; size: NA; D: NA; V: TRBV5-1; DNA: TGCGCCAGCAGCCCCGGGGGGACCTCTGGAAACACCATATATTTT; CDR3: CASSPGGTSGNTIYF
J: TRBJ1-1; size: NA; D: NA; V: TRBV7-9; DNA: TGTGCCAGCAGCCGCCGAGAGGGTTACACTGAAGCTTTCTTT; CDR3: CASSRREGYTEAFF
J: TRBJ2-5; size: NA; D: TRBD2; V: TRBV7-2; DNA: TGTGCCAGCAGCTCAATAGCGGGGGGATCAAAGACCCAGTACTTC; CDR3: CASSSIAGGSKTQYF
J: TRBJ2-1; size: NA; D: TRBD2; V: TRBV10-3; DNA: TGTGCCATCAGTGACATTACAGCGGGGGGGCTCAATGAGCAGTTCTTC; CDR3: CAISDITAGGLNEQFF
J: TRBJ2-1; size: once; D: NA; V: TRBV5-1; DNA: TGCGCCAGCAGCCGGGACTTTACCCTCTACAATGAGCAGTTCTTC; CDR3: CASSRDFTLYNEQFF
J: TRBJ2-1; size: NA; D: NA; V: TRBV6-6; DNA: TGTGCCAGCAGTTCGGGCGGGATGCGCTCCTACAATGAGCAGTTCTTC; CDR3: CASSSGGMRSYNEQFF
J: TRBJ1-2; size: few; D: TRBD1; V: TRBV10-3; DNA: TGTGCCATCACCCAGACAGGGGAGAACTATGGCTACACCTTC; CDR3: CAITQTGENYGYTF
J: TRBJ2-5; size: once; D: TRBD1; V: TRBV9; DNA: TGTGCCAGCAGCTTTACCCAGGGGGCCGAGACCCAGTACTTC; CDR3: CASSFTQGAETQYF
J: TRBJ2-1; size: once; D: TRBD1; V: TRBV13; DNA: TGTGCCAGCAGCCCCAGGACAGGGGTCTACAATGAGCAGTTCTTC; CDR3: CASSPRTGVYNEQFF
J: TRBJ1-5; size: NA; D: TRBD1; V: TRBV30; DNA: TGTGCCTGGAAGCTCTCCGGGACAGACAATCAGCCCCAGCATTTT; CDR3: CAWKLSGTDNQPQHF
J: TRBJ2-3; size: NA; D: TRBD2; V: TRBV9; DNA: TGTGCCAGCAGCGTAGTTCCTAGCGGGGTCACAGATACGCAGTATTTT; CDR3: CASSVVPSGVTDTQYF
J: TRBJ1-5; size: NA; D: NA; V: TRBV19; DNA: TGTGCCAGTAGTATTACGGGAGATCAGCCCCAGCATTTT; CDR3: CASSITGDQPQHF
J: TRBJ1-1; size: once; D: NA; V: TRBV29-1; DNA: TGCAGCGTTGACCGACAGGTTTACACTGAAGCTTTCTTT; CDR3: CSVDRQVYTEAFF
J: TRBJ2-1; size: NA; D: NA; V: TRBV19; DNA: TGTGCCAGTAGTATATGGGGCTTAGTTGAGCCCAATGAGCAGTTCTTC; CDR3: CASSIWGLVEPNEQFF
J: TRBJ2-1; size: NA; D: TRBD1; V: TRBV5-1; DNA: TGCGCCAGCAGCTTTGGGTTGGGACAGCGATCGGGGCAGTTCTTC; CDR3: CASSFGLGQRSGQFF
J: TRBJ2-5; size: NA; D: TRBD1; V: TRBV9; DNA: TGTGCCAGCAGCGCCGGACAGGTACAAGAGACCCAGTACTTC; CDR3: CASSAGQVQETQYF